This TCR beta chain emerged from a study of blood T cell repertoires in COVID-19. Overall study context: Sources were T cells, B-cell-depleted T cells, or PBMCs; the material itself was cDNA or gDNA.

V was trimmed by 6 bases and J by 2 bases, leaving 13 bases between them. The CDR3 covers 14 residues. CDR1 is MNHEY, CDR2 SVGAGI, per germline. This clone was counted once. Per the original data handling: Reference gene primers were amplified, and this amplification served to estimate nucleated cell counts. TCRdb's table, derived via immunoSEQ multiplex PCR, lists solely in-frame clones and lacks some. V and J calls and clone size are those listed in that table; D and trimming were worked out from the DNA. The sample carries around 140,000 clones, under 90% recorded once. The sequence was collected from a man aged 65 to 85 who had recovered from COVID-19. Sequenced input: peripheral blood. The chain joins TRBV6-5 to TRBJ1-2; D perhaps matches TRBD1 (6 bases). The DNA for the CDR3 is TGTGCCAGCAGACCGATACAGGGAAACTATGGCTACACCTTC. Translation gives CASRPIQGNYGYTF.